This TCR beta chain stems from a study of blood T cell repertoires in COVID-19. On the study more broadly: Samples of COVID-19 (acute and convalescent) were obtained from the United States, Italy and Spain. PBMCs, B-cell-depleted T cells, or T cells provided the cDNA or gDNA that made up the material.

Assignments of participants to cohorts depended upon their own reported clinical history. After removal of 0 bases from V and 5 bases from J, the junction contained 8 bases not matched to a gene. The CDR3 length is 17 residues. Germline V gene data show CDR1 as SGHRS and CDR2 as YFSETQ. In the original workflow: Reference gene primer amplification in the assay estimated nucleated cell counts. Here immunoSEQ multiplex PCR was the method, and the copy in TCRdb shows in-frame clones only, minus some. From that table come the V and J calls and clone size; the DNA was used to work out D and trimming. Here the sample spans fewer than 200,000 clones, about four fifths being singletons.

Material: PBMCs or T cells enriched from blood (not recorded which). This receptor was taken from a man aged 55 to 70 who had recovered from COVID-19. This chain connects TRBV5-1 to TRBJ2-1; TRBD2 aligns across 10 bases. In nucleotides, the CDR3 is TGCGCCAGCAGCTTGGCTCCTAGCGGGGGACCTAACAATGAGCAGTTCTTC. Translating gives CASSLAPSGGPNNEQFF.